This T cell receptor beta chain was recovered during a study of shared clonotypes between healthy human individuals. Notes on the study in general: Non-shared clonotypes were found to have lower generation probabilities than the clonotypes that were shared by all four of the sorted-subset donors. Some naive CD4 clonotypes, around 5%, turned up in common across four donors.

Sequencing was performed with immunoSEQ multiplex PCR; in TCRdb, only in-frame clones are kept and a portion is missing. The table has millions of clones, approximately 95% seen once. Germline CDR1 is MDHEN and CDR2 is SYDVKM. Trimming pared 9 bases from V and 1 base from J, leaving 16 bases between. This CDR3 has 14 residues. This clone is a singleton in its sample. Its antigen is as yet unknown. Sequencing was performed on naive CD4+ T cells from PBMCs. Subset denoted: CD45RA+ positively selected. The sequence derives from a man aged 18 to 30 in good health. Some clones in this sample may be carry-over from other donors' samples. V is TRBV28 and J is TRBJ2-7, with D perhaps given as TRBD1 or TRBD2 (5 bases each). CDR3 DNA: TGTGCCAGTGACAGTCCAGGGACGTCCTACGAGCAGTACTTC. Encoded protein: CASDSPGTSYEQYF. Full variable domain (outside the CDR3, taken from reference TRBV28 and TRBJ2-7): DVKVTQSSRYLVKRTGEKVFLECVQDMDHENMFWYRQDPGLGLRLIYFSYDVKMKEKGDIPEGYSVSREKKERFSLILESASTNQTSMYLCASDSPGTSYEQYFGPGTRLTVT.